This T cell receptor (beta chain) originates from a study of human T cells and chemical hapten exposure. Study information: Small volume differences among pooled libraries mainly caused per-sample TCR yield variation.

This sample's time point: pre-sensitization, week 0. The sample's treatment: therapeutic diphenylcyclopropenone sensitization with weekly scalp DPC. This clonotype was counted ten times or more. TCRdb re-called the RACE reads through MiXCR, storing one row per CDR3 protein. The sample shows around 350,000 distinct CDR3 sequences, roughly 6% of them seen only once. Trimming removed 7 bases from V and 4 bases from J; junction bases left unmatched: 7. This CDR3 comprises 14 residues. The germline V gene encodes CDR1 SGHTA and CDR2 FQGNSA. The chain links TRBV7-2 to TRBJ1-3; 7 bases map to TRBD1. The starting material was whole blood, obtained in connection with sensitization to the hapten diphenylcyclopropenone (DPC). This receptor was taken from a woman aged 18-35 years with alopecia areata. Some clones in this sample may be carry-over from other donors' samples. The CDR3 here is CASTTTGAGNTIYF. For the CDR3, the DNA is TGTGCCAGCACCACAACAGGGGCCGGAAACACCATATATTTT.